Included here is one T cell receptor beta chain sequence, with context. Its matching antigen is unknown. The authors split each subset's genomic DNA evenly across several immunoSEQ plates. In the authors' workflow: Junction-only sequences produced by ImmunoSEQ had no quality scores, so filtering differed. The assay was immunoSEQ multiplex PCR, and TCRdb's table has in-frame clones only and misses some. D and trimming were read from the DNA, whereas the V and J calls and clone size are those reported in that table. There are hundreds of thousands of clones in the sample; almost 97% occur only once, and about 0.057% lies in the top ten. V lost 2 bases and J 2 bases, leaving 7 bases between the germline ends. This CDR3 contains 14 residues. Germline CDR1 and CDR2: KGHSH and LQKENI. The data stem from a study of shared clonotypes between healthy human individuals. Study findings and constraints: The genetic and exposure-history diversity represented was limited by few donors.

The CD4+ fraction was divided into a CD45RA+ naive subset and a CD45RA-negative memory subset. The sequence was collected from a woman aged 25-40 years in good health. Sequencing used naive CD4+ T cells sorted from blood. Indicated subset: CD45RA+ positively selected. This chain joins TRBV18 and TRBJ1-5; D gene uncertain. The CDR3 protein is CASSPGNGNQPQHF. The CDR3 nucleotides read TGTGCCAGCTCACCAGGGAATGGCAATCAGCCCCAGCATTTT.